Listed below are T cell receptor beta chains from one sample, sequenced in a study of cytomegalovirus exposure and HLA in healthy donors. Sequencing was performed with immunoSEQ multiplex PCR; in TCRdb, only in-frame clones are kept and a portion is missing. The table shows 100,000 to 130,000 clones, with 77% occurring only once. Sequenced: PBMCs. Receptors originate from a male donor in good health and CMV-seronegative. Each CDR3 is given with its conserved first and last residue. Each record gives: J gene, CDR3 length, V gene, clone size, D gene, CDR3 protein, CDR3 DNA. D genes are given only for firm matches. Expanded clones get a size class; other rows say once, few or many, or leave the size out.

j_call: TRBJ2-5; cdr3_length: 14; v_call: TRBV5-1; clone_size: -; d_call: TRBD1; cdr3_aa: CASSTGTVQETQYF; cdr3_nt: TGCGCCAGCAGCACTGGGACAGTCCAAGAGACCCAGTACTTC
j_call: TRBJ2-5; cdr3_length: 16; v_call: TRBV2; clone_size: -; d_call: TRBD2; cdr3_aa: CASSDGAGDGEETQYF; cdr3_nt: TGTGCCAGCAGTGACGGTGCGGGGGACGGAGAGGAGACCCAGTACTTC
j_call: TRBJ1-2; cdr3_length: 14; v_call: TRBV30; clone_size: -; d_call: TRBD1; cdr3_aa: CAWSATGGGYGYTF; cdr3_nt: TGTGCCTGGAGTGCCACAGGGGGGGGCTATGGCTACACCTTC
j_call: TRBJ2-2; cdr3_length: 15; v_call: TRBV9; clone_size: -; d_call: -; cdr3_aa: CASSVVPQGPGELFF; cdr3_nt: TGTGCCAGCAGCGTAGTTCCACAGGGTCCCGGGGAGCTGTTTTTT
j_call: TRBJ1-3; cdr3_length: 17; v_call: TRBV7-9; clone_size: -; d_call: TRBD1; cdr3_aa: CASSRKGWTGQGNTIYF; cdr3_nt: TGTGCCAGCAGCAGAAAGGGTTGGACAGGGCAAGGAAACACCATATATTTT
j_call: TRBJ1-1; cdr3_length: 13; v_call: TRBV29-1; clone_size: -; d_call: TRBD1; cdr3_aa: CSVFRDRSYKAFF; cdr3_nt: TGCAGCGTTTTTAGGGACAGGTCCTATAAAGCTTTCTTT
j_call: TRBJ2-7; cdr3_length: 15; v_call: TRBV7-9; clone_size: -; d_call: TRBD1; cdr3_aa: CASSLDREFRSEQYF; cdr3_nt: TGTGCCAGCAGCTTGGACAGGGAGTTTCGTTCCGAGCAGTACTTC
j_call: TRBJ2-7; cdr3_length: 15; v_call: TRBV18; clone_size: once; d_call: TRBD2; cdr3_aa: CASSSSSGSSYEQYF; cdr3_nt: TGTGCCAGCTCATCTTCTAGCGGGAGCTCCTACGAGCAGTACTTC
j_call: TRBJ2-3; cdr3_length: 17; v_call: TRBV10-1; clone_size: -; d_call: TRBD1; cdr3_aa: CASRSGTGAASTDTQYF; cdr3_nt: TGCGCCAGCAGATCCGGGACAGGGGCTGCCAGCACAGATACGCAGTATTTT
j_call: TRBJ2-6; cdr3_length: 16; v_call: TRBV7-3; clone_size: -; d_call: -; cdr3_aa: CASSLSGGAGANVLTF; cdr3_nt: TGTGCCAGCAGCTTAAGCGGAGGAGCTGGGGCCAACGTCCTGACTTTC
j_call: TRBJ2-2; cdr3_length: 17; v_call: TRBV7-2; clone_size: few; d_call: -; cdr3_aa: CASSRRGGGTSTGELFF; cdr3_nt: TGTGCCAGCAGCCGAAGGGGCGGCGGAACCAGTACCGGGGAGCTGTTTTTT
j_call: TRBJ1-5; cdr3_length: 13; v_call: TRBV5-6; clone_size: once; d_call: -; cdr3_aa: CASSFGVKQPQHF; cdr3_nt: TGTGCCAGCAGCTTCGGGGTAAAGCAGCCCCAGCATTTT
j_call: TRBJ1-2; cdr3_length: 15; v_call: TRBV7-9; clone_size: -; d_call: -; cdr3_aa: CASSSANVANYGYTF; cdr3_nt: TGTGCCAGCAGCTCCGCTAATGTGGCTAACTATGGCTACACCTTC
j_call: TRBJ1-3; cdr3_length: 15; v_call: TRBV19; clone_size: -; d_call: -; cdr3_aa: CASSRQRSSGNTIYF; cdr3_nt: TGTGCCAGTAGTCGACAGAGAAGCTCTGGAAACACCATATATTTT
j_call: TRBJ2-7; cdr3_length: 14; v_call: TRBV2; clone_size: -; d_call: -; cdr3_aa: CASRIQSSAYEQYF; cdr3_nt: TGTGCCAGCAGGATCCAGAGTAGCGCCTACGAGCAGTACTTC
j_call: TRBJ1-3; cdr3_length: 13; v_call: TRBV5-1; clone_size: -; d_call: -; cdr3_aa: CASSMGPGNTIYF; cdr3_nt: TGCGCCAGCAGCATGGGGCCCGGAAACACCATATATTTT
j_call: TRBJ1-2; cdr3_length: 13; v_call: TRBV18; clone_size: -; d_call: -; cdr3_aa: CASSASDTRGYTF; cdr3_nt: TGTGCCAGCTCAGCCTCGGACACACGGGGCTACACCTTC
j_call: TRBJ2-3; cdr3_length: 14; v_call: TRBV5-6; clone_size: -; d_call: TRBD1; cdr3_aa: CASSPDRHADTQYF; cdr3_nt: TGTGCCAGCAGCCCGGACAGGCACGCAGATACGCAGTATTTT
j_call: TRBJ2-1; cdr3_length: 15; v_call: TRBV9; clone_size: -; d_call: TRBD2; cdr3_aa: CASSVALGGSNEQFF; cdr3_nt: TGTGCCAGCAGCGTAGCTCTGGGCGGGAGCAATGAGCAGTTCTTC
j_call: TRBJ2-7; cdr3_length: 15; v_call: TRBV7-2; clone_size: -; d_call: TRBD2; cdr3_aa: CASRATSGRAGEQYF; cdr3_nt: TGTGCCAGCAGAGCCACTAGCGGGAGGGCCGGAGAGCAGTACTTC
j_call: TRBJ2-7; cdr3_length: 10; v_call: TRBV9; clone_size: -; d_call: -; cdr3_aa: CASTTYEQYF; cdr3_nt: TGTGCCAGCACCACCTACGAGCAGTACTTC
j_call: TRBJ2-1; cdr3_length: 14; v_call: TRBV2; clone_size: -; d_call: TRBD2; cdr3_aa: CASRFLAGGNEQFF; cdr3_nt: TGTGCCAGCAGGTTTCTAGCGGGTGGGAATGAGCAGTTCTTC
j_call: TRBJ1-2; cdr3_length: 14; v_call: TRBV18; clone_size: -; d_call: TRBD1; cdr3_aa: CASSPTGDRAGYTF; cdr3_nt: TGTGCCAGCTCACCTACTGGGGACAGAGCTGGCTACACCTTC
j_call: TRBJ2-7; cdr3_length: 14; v_call: TRBV10-1; clone_size: -; d_call: TRBD2; cdr3_aa: CASSVGTSGYEQYF; cdr3_nt: TGCGCCAGCAGTGTAGGGACTAGCGGCTACGAGCAGTACTTC
j_call: TRBJ2-5; cdr3_length: 13; v_call: TRBV10-3; clone_size: -; d_call: TRBD2; cdr3_aa: CAISPGLQETQYF; cdr3_nt: TGTGCCATCAGCCCGGGACTACAAGAGACCCAGTACTTC
j_call: TRBJ2-7; cdr3_length: 16; v_call: TRBV5-1; clone_size: -; d_call: TRBD2; cdr3_aa: CASSPGQWGRAYEQYF; cdr3_nt: TGCGCCAGCAGCCCTGGCCAGTGGGGGAGGGCCTACGAGCAGTACTTC
j_call: TRBJ1-2; cdr3_length: 15; v_call: TRBV7-9; clone_size: -; d_call: TRBD1; cdr3_aa: CASSSRTGPIYGYTF; cdr3_nt: TGTGCCAGCAGCTCCAGGACAGGACCGATCTATGGCTACACCTTC
j_call: TRBJ2-2; cdr3_length: 14; v_call: TRBV30; clone_size: -; d_call: TRBD1; cdr3_aa: CAWIGTGRTGELFF; cdr3_nt: TGTGCCTGGATCGGGACAGGGAGAACCGGGGAGCTGTTTTTT
j_call: TRBJ2-7; cdr3_length: 14; v_call: TRBV6-5; clone_size: few; d_call: -; cdr3_aa: CASSYSGTSYEQYF; cdr3_nt: TGTGCCAGCAGTTACTCTGGGACTTCTTACGAGCAGTACTTC
j_call: TRBJ2-7; cdr3_length: 14; v_call: TRBV28; clone_size: -; d_call: TRBD2; cdr3_aa: CASSPRAGGYEQYF; cdr3_nt: TGTGCCAGCAGCCCTAGGGCGGGGGGGTACGAGCAGTACTTC
j_call: TRBJ1-2; cdr3_length: 12; v_call: TRBV6-5; clone_size: -; d_call: TRBD1; cdr3_aa: CASSYRGQGYTF; cdr3_nt: TGTGCCAGCAGTTACAGGGGGCAAGGCTACACCTTC